The following is a TCR beta chain sequence with its context. The antigen remains undetermined. This record belongs to a study of human CD8 memory T cell subsets. Regarding the study as a whole: Chao1 estimates suggested stem-like memory T cells exceeded precursor exhausted T cells in diversity. Of all T cell receptor chains, just the beta chains were sequenced in this study. Stem-like memory and precursor exhausted T cell repertoires barely overlapped. Stem-like memory and precursor exhausted T cells, unlike effector memory cells, were similarly highly diverse.

Making the TCR beta libraries relied on UMI-labeled 5' RACE. TCRdb reanalyzed the 5' RACE reads and collapses them to one entry per CDR3 protein, without DNA. This listing includes thousands of distinct CDR3 sequences. The CDR3 totals 14 residues. The rearrangement joins TRBV12-3 or TRBV12-4 to TRBJ2-7; TCRdb picks TRBD1, but there is no DNA to check that call. This TCR came from a human donor in good health. Sequenced material: CD8+ T cells from PBMCs. The CDR3 protein is CASSFDRGTYEQYF.